This entry lists 13 T cell receptor beta chains sequenced from one sample in a study of siplizumab effects on memory and regulatory T cells. Clones were sequenced by immunoSEQ multiplex PCR, and TCRdb holds only the in-frame ones, with some missing. The repertoire has 90,000 to 95,000 clones, 90% to 95% of them found once; the top ten carry over 5%. Material for sequencing was CD8+ T cells sorted from blood. Receptors originate from a human donor in good health.

The V call is TRBV15, the J call TRBJ2-7; tentative D call: TRBD2 (5 bases). The CDR3 extends over 14 amino acids. CDR1 and CDR2 (germline): LNHNV, YYDKDF (reference sequence). Trimming removed 4 bases at V and 5 bases at J, with 15 bases between. CDR3 loop: CATSTSGSGDEQYF. DNA of the CDR3: TGTGCCACCAGCACCTCCGGCAGCGGCGACGAGCAGTACTTC.

This rearrangement joins TRBV19 to TRBJ1-1, with a tentative D call TRBD1 (6 bases). The CDR3 spans 14 residues. With 11 bases removed from V and 1 base from J, the gap between germline ends came to 17 bases. Looked up from germline, CDR1 is LNHDA and CDR2 is SQIVND (reference sequence). The CDR3 loop is CASDEGVGNTEAFF. Written as DNA, the CDR3 is TGTGCCTCAGACGAGGGGGTCGGGAACACTGAAGCTTTCTTT.

The CDR3 DNA is TGTGCCAGCAGTTTTGATGGCGCAGATACGCAGTATTTT. Translation: CASSFDGADTQYF. The chain has TRBV28 and TRBJ2-3; D gene uncertain. Germline CDR1 and CDR2: MDHEN and SYDVKM. The CDR3 sequence is 13 residues long. Trimming took off 3 bases at V and 4 bases at J, with 8 bases between the two ends. The complete variable domain, with remaining parts taken from reference TRBV28 and TRBJ2-3, reads DVKVTQSSRYLVKRTGEKVFLECVQDMDHENMFWYRQDPGLGLRLIYFSYDVKMKEKGDIPEGYSVSREKKERFSLILESASTNQTSMYLCASSFDGADTQYFGPGTRLTVL.

This clone was detected once. J is TRBJ1-2 and V is TRBV9; 9 bases fit TRBD1. Germline-derived CDR1 and CDR2 are SGDLS and YYNGEE. V gave up 0 bases and J gave up 4 bases; unmatched junction bases: 7. The CDR3 length is 16 residues. Written as DNA, the CDR3 is TGTGCCAGCAGCGTAGGCCTCGGACAGGGGCTCTATGGCTACACCTTC. As protein: CASSVGLGQGLYGYTF.

This rearrangement joins TRBV13 to TRBJ2-1; tentatively, D is TRBD2 (5 bases). Per the germline V gene, CDR1 is PRHDT and CDR2 is FYEKMQ (reference sequence). V lost 3 bases and J lost 7, with 16 bases in between. The CDR3 is 15 amino acids. CDR3 sequence: CASSFGGTGLNEQFF. CDR3 nucleotides: TGTGCCAGCAGCTTTGGAGGTACGGGGTTGAATGAGCAGTTCTTC.

V is TRBV5-6 and J is TRBJ1-4; 7 bases are a match to TRBD1. The CDR3 totals 16 residues. Trimming at V came to 0 bases and at J to 0 bases, leaving 2 bases not matched to a gene. Germline CDR1 and CDR2: SGHDT and YYEEEE. This CDR3 reads CASSLGDSATNEKLFF. CDR3 sequence (DNA): TGTGCCAGCAGCTTGGGGGACAGCGCAACTAATGAAAAACTGTTTTTT.

V and J are TRBV7-2 and TRBJ2-7, with a tentative D call TRBD1 (5 bases). CDR1 SGHTA and CDR2 FQGNSA come from the germline V gene. V lost 2 bases and J lost 4, with 12 bases in between. The CDR3 has 14 residues. The CDR3 protein is CASSLLAGRYEQYF. DNA of the CDR3: TGTGCCAGCAGCTTACTGGCAGGGCGGTACGAGCAGTACTTC.

This rearrangement joins TRBV18 to TRBJ1-2; D is unresolved. The CDR3 sequence is 15 residues long. Germline loops: CDR1 KGHSH, CDR2 LQKENI. The V end was cut by 0 bases, the J end by 8 bases, with 16 bases between. The CDR3 spells CASSPPTKTTRGYTF. For the CDR3, the DNA is TGTGCCAGCTCACCACCGACGAAGACTACAAGGGGCTACACCTTC.

The CDR3 loop is CASSHGQGLDSPLHF. CDR3 bases: TGTGCCAGCAGCCATGGACAGGGACTTGATTCACCCCTCCACTTT. The V and J genes are TRBV13 and TRBJ1-6; 8 bases line up with TRBD1. Germline V gene sequence: CDR1 PRHDT, CDR2 FYEKMQ (reference sequence). The CDR3 contains 15 residues. Trimming at V came to 5 bases and at J to 8 bases, leaving 8 bases not matched to a gene.

This chain uses TRBV9 with TRBJ1-1; no clear D gene. There are 16 residues in the CDR3. Germline loops: CDR1 SGDLS, CDR2 YYNGEE. Trimming removed 0 bases at V and 3 bases at J, with 15 bases between. CDR3 region: CASSVEEEAPDTEAFF. The CDR3 DNA is TGTGCCAGCAGCGTAGAAGAAGAAGCGCCTGACACTGAAGCTTTCTTT.

The V and J genes are TRBV19 and TRBJ2-1; 8 positions match TRBD2. Trimming cost V 4 bases and J 13 bases; bases outside gene matches: 9. The germline gives CDR1 LNHDA, CDR2 SQIVND (reference sequence). The CDR3 loop spans 13 amino acids. CDR3 nucleotides: TGTGCCAGTAGTACCGGACTAGCTAACAACCAGTTCTTC. Amino acids: CASSTGLANNQFF.

The chain links TRBV6-6 to TRBJ1-1; D call uncertain. Germline V gene lookup returns CDR1 MNHNY and CDR2 SVGAGI (reference sequence). The CDR3 covers 13 residues. With 2 bases removed from V and 4 bases from J, the gap between germline ends came to 8 bases. CDR3 residues: CASSYGRATEAFF. CDR3 DNA: TGTGCCAGCAGTTACGGGAGGGCCACTGAAGCTTTCTTT.

The chain links TRBV4-1 to TRBJ2-7, with D possibly TRBD2 on 5 matching bases. Germline values: CDR1 MGHRA, CDR2 YSYEKL. The CDR3 has 14 amino acids. The V end lost 0 bases, the J end lost 6 bases, and 12 bases lay between the germline ends. In nucleotides, the CDR3 is TGCGCCAGCAGCCAAGATCTAGGACTCGGCGAGCAGTACTTC. This gives the protein CASSQDLGLGEQYF.